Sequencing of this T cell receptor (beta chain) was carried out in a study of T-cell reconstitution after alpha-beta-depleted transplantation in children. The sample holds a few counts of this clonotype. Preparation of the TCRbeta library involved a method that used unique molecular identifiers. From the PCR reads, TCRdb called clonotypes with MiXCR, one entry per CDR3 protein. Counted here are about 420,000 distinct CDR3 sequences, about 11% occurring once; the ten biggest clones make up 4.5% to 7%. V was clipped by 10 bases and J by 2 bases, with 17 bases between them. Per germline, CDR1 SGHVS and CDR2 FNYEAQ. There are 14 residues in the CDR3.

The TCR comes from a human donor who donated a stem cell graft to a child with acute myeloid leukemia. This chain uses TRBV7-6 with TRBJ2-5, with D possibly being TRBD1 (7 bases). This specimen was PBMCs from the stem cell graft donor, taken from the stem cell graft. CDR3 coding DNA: TGTGCCACCACTCCAGGGGGGCCTCAAGAGACCCAGTACTTC. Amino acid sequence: CATTPGGPQETQYF. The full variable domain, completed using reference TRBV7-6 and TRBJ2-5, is GAGVSQSPRYKVTKRGQDVALRCDPISGHVSLYWYRQALGQGPEFLTYFNYEAQQDKSGLPNDRFSAERPEGSISTLTIQRTEQRDSAMYRCATTPGGPQETQYFGPGTRLLVL.